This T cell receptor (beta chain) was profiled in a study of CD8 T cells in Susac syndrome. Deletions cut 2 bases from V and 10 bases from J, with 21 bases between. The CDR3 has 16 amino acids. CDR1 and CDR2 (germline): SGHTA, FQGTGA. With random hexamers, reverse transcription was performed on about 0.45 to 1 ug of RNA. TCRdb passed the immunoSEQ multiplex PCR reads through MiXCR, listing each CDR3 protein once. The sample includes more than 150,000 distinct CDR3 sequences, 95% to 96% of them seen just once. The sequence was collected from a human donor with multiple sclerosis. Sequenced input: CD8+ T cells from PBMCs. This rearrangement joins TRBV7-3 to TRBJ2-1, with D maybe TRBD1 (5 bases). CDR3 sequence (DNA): TGTGCCAGCAGCTTAGTCAGGGCGACAGAAAAAAGGGAGCAGTTCTTC. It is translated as CASSLVRATEKREQFF.